Listed below are T cell receptor beta chains from one sample, sequenced in a study of CD8+ T cells in alopecia areata. The data were produced by immunoSEQ multiplex PCR, yet TCRdb's version contains in-frame clones alone and is incomplete. Here the sample spans fewer than 350,000 clones, over 45% being singletons. This specimen consisted of CD4+ T cells sorted from blood, obtained at week 24, from a patient treated with tofacitinib. These receptors were collected from a human donor with alopecia areata. CDR3s include the opening cysteine and the closing phenylalanine or tryptophan. D genes are given only for firm matches. Not every row has a clone size; where given, it reads once, few, many or a size class.

>TRBJ1-3|.|15|TRBV7-3|.
CASSSTGYSGNTIYF
TGTGCCAGCAGCTCGACAGGATACTCTGGAAACACCATATATTTT
>TRBJ2-3|.|15|TRBV2|few
CASRDLRSSTDTQYF
TGTGCCAGCAGAGACCTCCGATCTAGCACAGATACGCAGTATTTT
>TRBJ1-1|TRBD1|13|TRBV6-5|.
CASSPGQGTEAFF
TGTGCCAGCAGCCCGGGACAGGGTACTGAAGCTTTCTTT
>TRBJ1-6|TRBD1|14|TRBV28|.
CASSSDRVNSPLHF
TGTGCCAGCAGTTCCGACAGGGTCAATTCACCCCTCCACTTT
>TRBJ2-3|.|13|TRBV6-5|.
CASKPSGTDTQYF
TGTGCCAGTAAGCCTAGCGGCACAGATACGCAGTATTTT
>TRBJ1-2|.|13|TRBV5-6|medium-sized
CASSLSGFYGYTF
TGTGCCAGCAGCTTGTCCGGCTTCTATGGCTACACCTTC
>TRBJ2-2|.|19|TRBV4-1|.
CASSRQRQAGRGNTGELFF
TGCGCCAGCAGCCGCCAAAGGCAGGCGGGGCGGGGGAACACCGGGGAGCTGTTTTTT
>TRBJ2-1|TRBD2|15|TRBV10-3|few
CAIHSGGSSYNEQFF
TGTGCCATTCATAGCGGGGGGAGCTCCTACAATGAGCAGTTCTTC
>TRBJ1-5|TRBD1|15|TRBV5-1|.
CASSPTGESNQPQHF
TGCGCCAGCAGCCCGACAGGGGAAAGCAATCAGCCCCAGCATTTT
>TRBJ1-1|.|16|TRBV15|once
CATSRDLTGFTTEAFF
TGTGCCACCAGCAGAGATCTAACGGGTTTCACCACTGAAGCTTTCTTT
>TRBJ1-2|.|15|TRBV29-1|few
CSVDSREQTNYGYTF
TGCAGCGTTGATAGCAGGGAGCAAACTAACTATGGCTACACCTTC
>TRBJ2-3|TRBD1|15|TRBV18|.
CASSPPGQVTDTQYF
TGTGCCAGCTCACCGCCGGGACAGGTCACAGATACGCAGTATTTT
>TRBJ2-4|.|17|TRBV9|.
CASSPSLTGLAKNIQYF
TGTGCCAGCAGCCCCTCTCTCACAGGACTAGCCAAAAACATTCAGTACTTC
>TRBJ2-1|TRBD1|15|TRBV25-1|few
CASSEGGDRGSEQFF
TGTGCCAGCAGTGAAGGAGGTGACAGGGGGAGTGAGCAGTTCTTC
>TRBJ2-2|TRBD2|14|TRBV29-1|.
CSVEGRGDTGELFF
TGCAGCGTTGAGGGCCGGGGGGACACCGGGGAGCTGTTTTTT
>TRBJ1-1|.|11|TRBV27|few
CASSEGREAFF
TGTGCCAGCAGCGAAGGGCGAGAAGCTTTCTTT
>TRBJ2-7|.|14|TRBV5-1|.
CASSLGSDRYEQYF
TGCGCCAGCAGCTTGGGTTCGGATCGCTACGAGCAGTACTTC
>TRBJ2-1|TRBD1|16|TRBV7-2|.
CASSLVGTGYYNEQFF
TGTGCCAGCAGCTTAGTAGGGACAGGGTATTACAATGAGCAGTTCTTC
>TRBJ2-3|.|15|TRBV6-1|.
CASSQRGVSTDTQYF
TGTGCCAGCAGCCAGCGAGGCGTTAGCACAGATACGCAGTATTTT
>TRBJ1-4|.|19|TRBV30|.
CAWSGVGQGLGVRNEKLFF
TGTGCCTGGAGTGGCGTGGGGCAGGGGCTTGGGGTGCGGAATGAAAAACTGTTTTTT
>TRBJ2-3|TRBD2|16|TRBV6-6|.
CASSNTLRGETDTQYF
TGTGCCAGCAGTAACACCCTTCGGGGGGAGACAGATACGCAGTATTTT
>TRBJ2-3|.|14|TRBV30|.
CAWSPGSSTDTQYF
TGTGCCTGGAGTCCCGGATCTAGCACAGATACGCAGTATTTT
>TRBJ2-7|.|13|TRBV5-1|.
CASREDSLYEQYF
TGCGCCAGCAGGGAGGACAGTCTCTACGAGCAGTACTTC
>TRBJ2-1|.|14|TRBV27|.
CASNPARGMNEQFF
TGTGCCAGCAATCCCGCCAGGGGTATGAATGAGCAGTTCTTC
>TRBJ1-1|TRBD1|15|TRBV4-2|few
CASSPSPGQKAEAFF
TGTGCCAGCAGCCCATCACCGGGACAGAAGGCTGAAGCTTTCTTT
>TRBJ1-1|.|12|TRBV30|.
CAWRRGNTEAFF
TGTGCCTGGCGCAGGGGAAATACTGAAGCTTTCTTT
>TRBJ1-6|.|18|TRBV15|.
CATSTVQYSARVNSPLHF
TGTGCCACCAGCACCGTACAATACAGCGCCCGGGTTAATTCACCCCTCCACTTT
>TRBJ2-5|TRBD2|20|TRBV4-1|.
CASSQVPGLQGLADQETQYF
TGCGCCAGCAGCCAAGTCCCCGGATTGCAGGGACTAGCGGACCAAGAGACCCAGTACTTC
>TRBJ1-1|.|13|TRBV19|few
CASLGQSNTEAFF
TGTGCCAGTCTCGGACAGTCGAACACTGAAGCTTTCTTT
>TRBJ1-2|.|12|TRBV30|.
CAWSRGNYGYTF
TGTGCCTGGAGTCGGGGAAACTATGGCTACACCTTC
>TRBJ2-1|.|15|TRBV10-3|few
CAISPLASSYNEQFF
TGTGCCATCAGCCCCCTAGCAAGCTCCTACAATGAGCAGTTCTTC
>TRBJ1-1|.|11|TRBV30|.
CAWGVHTEAFF
TGTGCCTGGGGGGTGCACACTGAAGCTTTCTTT
>TRBJ2-7|.|15|TRBV27|.
CASAAATARTYEQYF
TGTGCCAGCGCAGCCGCGACAGCGCGAACCTACGAGCAGTACTTC
>TRBJ1-2|.|13|TRBV30|.
CAWSPQATAGYTF
TGTGCCTGGAGTCCCCAAGCGACGGCTGGCTACACCTTC
>TRBJ1-6|.|12|TRBV30|.
CAWCPYNSPLHF
TGTGCCTGGTGTCCCTATAATTCACCCCTCCACTTT
>TRBJ2-4|TRBD2|18|TRBV9|.
CASSSLAGGVSAKNIQYF
TGTGCCAGCAGTTCCTTAGCGGGGGGAGTCTCAGCCAAAAACATTCAGTACTTC